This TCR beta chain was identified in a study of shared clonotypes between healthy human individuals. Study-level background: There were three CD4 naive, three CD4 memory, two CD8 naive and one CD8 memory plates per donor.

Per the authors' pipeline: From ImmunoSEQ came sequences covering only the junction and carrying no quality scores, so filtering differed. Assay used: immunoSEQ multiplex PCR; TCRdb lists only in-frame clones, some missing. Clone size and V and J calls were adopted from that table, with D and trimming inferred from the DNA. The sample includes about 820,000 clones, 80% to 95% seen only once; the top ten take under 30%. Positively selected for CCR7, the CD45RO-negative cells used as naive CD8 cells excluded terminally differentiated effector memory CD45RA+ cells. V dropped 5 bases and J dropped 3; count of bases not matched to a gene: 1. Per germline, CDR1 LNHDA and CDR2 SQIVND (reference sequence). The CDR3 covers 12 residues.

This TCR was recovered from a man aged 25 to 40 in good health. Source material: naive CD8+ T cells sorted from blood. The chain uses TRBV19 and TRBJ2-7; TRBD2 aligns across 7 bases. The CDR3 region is CASSREDYEQYF. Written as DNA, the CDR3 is TGTGCCAGTAGTCGGGAGGACTACGAGCAGTACTTC.